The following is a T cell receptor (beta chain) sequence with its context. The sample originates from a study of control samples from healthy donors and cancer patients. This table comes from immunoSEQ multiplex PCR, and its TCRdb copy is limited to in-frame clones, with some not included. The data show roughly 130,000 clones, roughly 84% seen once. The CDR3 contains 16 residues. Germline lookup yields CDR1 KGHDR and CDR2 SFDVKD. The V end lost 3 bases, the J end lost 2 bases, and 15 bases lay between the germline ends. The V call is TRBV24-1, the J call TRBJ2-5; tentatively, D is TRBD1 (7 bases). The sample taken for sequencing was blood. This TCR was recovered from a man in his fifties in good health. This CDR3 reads CATSDAGQRKQETQYF. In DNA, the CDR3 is TGTGCCACCAGTGATGCGGGACAGCGAAAACAAGAGACCCAGTACTTC.